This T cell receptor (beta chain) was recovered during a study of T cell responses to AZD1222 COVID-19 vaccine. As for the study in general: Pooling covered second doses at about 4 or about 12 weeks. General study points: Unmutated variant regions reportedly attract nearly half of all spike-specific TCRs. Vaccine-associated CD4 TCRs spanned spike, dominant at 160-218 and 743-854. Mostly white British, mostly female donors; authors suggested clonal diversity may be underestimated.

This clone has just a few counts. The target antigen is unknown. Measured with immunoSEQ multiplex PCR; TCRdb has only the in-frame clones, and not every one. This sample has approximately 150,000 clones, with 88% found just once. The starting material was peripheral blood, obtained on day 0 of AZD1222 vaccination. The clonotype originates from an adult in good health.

CDR3 in amino acids: CASSLAGGGYEQYF. CDR3 in DNA: TGTGCCAGCAGCTTAGCAGGGGGCGGCTACGAGCAGTACTTC. The V call is TRBV7-6, the J call TRBJ2-7; TRBD1 matches at 7 bases. The junction had 2 bases not matched to a gene; V was cut back by 0 bases and J by 3 bases. The germline V gene has CDR1 SGHVS and CDR2 FNYEAQ. There are 14 residues in the CDR3.